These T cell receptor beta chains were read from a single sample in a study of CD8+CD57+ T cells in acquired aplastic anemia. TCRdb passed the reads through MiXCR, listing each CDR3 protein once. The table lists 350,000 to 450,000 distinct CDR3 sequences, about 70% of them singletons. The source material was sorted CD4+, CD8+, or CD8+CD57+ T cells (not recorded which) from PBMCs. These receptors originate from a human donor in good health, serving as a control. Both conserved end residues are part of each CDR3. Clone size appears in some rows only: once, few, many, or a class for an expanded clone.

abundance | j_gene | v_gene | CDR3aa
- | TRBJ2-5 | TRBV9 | CASSEEDSQETQYF
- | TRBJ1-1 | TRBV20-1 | CSAQGDRYEPEAFF
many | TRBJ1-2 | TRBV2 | CASIPDRVNYGYTF
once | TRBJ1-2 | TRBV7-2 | CASSPANRENGYTF
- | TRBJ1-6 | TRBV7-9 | CASSSRINSPLHF
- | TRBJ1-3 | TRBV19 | CASRNRDGRNTIYF
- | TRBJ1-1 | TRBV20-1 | CSARDAGAMNTEAFF
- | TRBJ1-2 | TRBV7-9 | CASSVPAETQGYTF
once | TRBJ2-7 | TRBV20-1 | CSARDLQGADYGQYF
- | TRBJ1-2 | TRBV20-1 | CSARGSPGYGYTF
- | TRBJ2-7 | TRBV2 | CASRGPGLAYEQYF
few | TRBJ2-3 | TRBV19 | CASTPGDTGDTQYF
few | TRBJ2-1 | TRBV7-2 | CASGGIYNEQFF
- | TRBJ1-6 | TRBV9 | CASSVGDRVYEQFHF
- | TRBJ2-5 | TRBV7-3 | CASSLGLAHGTEYF
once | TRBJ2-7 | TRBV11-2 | CASSLKSPTSVEQYF